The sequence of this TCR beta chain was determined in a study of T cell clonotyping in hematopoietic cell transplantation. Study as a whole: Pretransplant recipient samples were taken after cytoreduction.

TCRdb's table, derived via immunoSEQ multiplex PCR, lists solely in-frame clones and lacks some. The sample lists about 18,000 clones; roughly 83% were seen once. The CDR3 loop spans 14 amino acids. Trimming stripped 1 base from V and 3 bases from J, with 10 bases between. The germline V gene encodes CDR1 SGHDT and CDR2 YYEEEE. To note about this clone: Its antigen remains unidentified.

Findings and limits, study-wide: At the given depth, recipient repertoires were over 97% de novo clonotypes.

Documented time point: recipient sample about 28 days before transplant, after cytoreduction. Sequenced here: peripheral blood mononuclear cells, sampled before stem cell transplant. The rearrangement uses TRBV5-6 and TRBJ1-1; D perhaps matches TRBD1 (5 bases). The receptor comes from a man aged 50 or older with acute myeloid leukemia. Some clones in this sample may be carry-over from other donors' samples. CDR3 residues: CASSLQGRDTEAFF. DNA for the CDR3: TGTGCCAGCAGCTTGCAGGGAAGGGACACTGAAGCTTTCTTT.